This is a list of T cell receptor beta chains from one sample in a study of blood T cells in healthy people across ages. TCRdb reprocessed the 5' RACE reads with MiXCR, giving one entry per CDR3 protein. The sample gives approximately 800,000 distinct CDR3 sequences, around half of which show up once; around 41% is in the top ten. Sequences were obtained from blood. The receptors here all came from an elderly man in good health. Each CDR3 is given with its conserved first and last residue. The D gene is left open where the match is weak. Size values are once, few and many counts, or a class for expanded clones, and some rows have none.

TRBJ2-3 | TRBV2 | . | . | 17 | TGTGCCAGCAGTGAAGCCCCGCTGGGGGAGTCGACAGATACGCAGTATTTT | CASSEAPLGESTDTQYF
TRBJ2-5 | TRBV2 | . | . | 12 | TGTGCCAGCAGTCGAGGGTTGTGGGGGCAGTACTTC | CASSRGLWGQYF
TRBJ2-5 | TRBV7-3 | . | . | 15 | TGTGCCAGCAGCTTAGCTCGGACTAACCAAGAGACCCAGTACTTC | CASSLARTNQETQYF
TRBJ1-1 | TRBV5-1 | . | . | 16 | TGCGCCAGCAGCTTGGCGAGCGTCCGGTTGAGCACTGAAGCTTTCTTT | CASSLASVRLSTEAFF
TRBJ2-7 | TRBV12-3/TRBV12-4 | . | . | 14 | TGTGCCAGCAGTTTACGGACGGGGACCTACGAGCAGTACTTC | CASSLRTGTYEQYF
TRBJ1-6 | TRBV28 | few | . | 13 | TGTGCCAGCAGCCCACGATCGGGGTCACCCCTCCACTTT | CASSPRSGSPLHF
TRBJ2-7 | TRBV6-5 | . | . | 15 | TGTGCCAGCAGTTCAACTACCACCAGAGGTTACGAGCAGTACTTC | CASSSTTTRGYEQYF
TRBJ2-7 | TRBV7-9 | . | . | 13 | TGTGCCAGCAGCCGTAGCGATTACTACGAGCAGTACTTC | CASSRSDYYEQYF
TRBJ2-7 | TRBV20-1 | . | . | 12 | TGCAGTGCTTTCGCCGCTCCAGAAAAGCAGTACTTC | CSAFAAPEKQYF
TRBJ2-1 | TRBV10-3 | . | TRBD1 | 17 | TGTGCCATCAGTGAGCCTGGGACAGAGACCCCCTACAATAAGCAGTTCTTC | CAISEPGTETPYNKQFF
TRBJ2-5 | TRBV7-2 | . | . | 13 | TGTGCCAGCAACCTGGTGGGTCCGGAGACCCAGTACTTC | CASNLVGPETQYF
TRBJ2-3 | TRBV29-1 | . | TRBD1 | 13 | TGCAGCTCCTTGGACAGGGTGGCAGATACGCAGTATTTT | CSSLDRVADTQYF
TRBJ2-7 | TRBV4-1 | few | . | 15 | TGCGCCAGCAGCCGGATAAGGGGGGGTGTTACCGAGCAGTACTTC | CASSRIRGGVTEQYF
TRBJ2-3 | TRBV25-1 | few | . | 15 | TGTGCCAGCAGGGGTTGGGGGAGCCGCACAGATACGCAGTATTTT | CASRGWGSRTDTQYF
TRBJ2-1 | TRBV7-2 | few | TRBD2 | 17 | TGTGCCAGCAGCTTAGAGGGACTAGCGGGAGGAGGGAATGAGCAGTTCTTC | CASSLEGLAGGGNEQFF
TRBJ1-6 | TRBV12-3/TRBV12-4 | . | TRBD1 | 15 | TGTGCCAGCAGGCGCGGGACAGGGGTGGTTTCACCCCTCCACTTT | CASRRGTGVVSPLHF
TRBJ1-2 | TRBV20-1 | . | . | 14 | TGCAGTGCTCCGCGCGCATTAGCTAACTATGGCTACACCTTC | CSAPRALANYGYTF
TRBJ2-1 | TRBV11-2 | few | TRBD2 | 17 | TGTGCCAGCAGCCCTACTAGCGGGAGTTTTCGCCACAATGAGCAGTTCTTC | CASSPTSGSFRHNEQFF
TRBJ2-6 | TRBV29-1 | . | TRBD2 | 16 | TGCAGCGTTCGACGAGCGGGAGTTGGTGGGGCCAACGTCCTGACTTTC | CSVRRAGVGGANVLTF
TRBJ1-1 | TRBV3-1 | few | . | 16 | TGTGCCAGCAGCTTCCTCCCGGACGTGAGGGCCACTGAAGCTTTCTTT | CASSFLPDVRATEAFF
TRBJ2-6 | TRBV5-6 | . | . | 17 | TGTGCCAGCCTTAGGGACGGGCTCAGATCTGGGGCCAACGTCCTGACTTTC | CASLRDGLRSGANVLTF
TRBJ2-5 | TRBV28 | . | . | 12 | TGTGCCAGCAGAGAAGAGGCAGGGACCCAGTACTTC | CASREEAGTQYF
TRBJ2-1 | TRBV5-1 | . | TRBD2 | 17 | TGCGCCAGCAGCTTGGTAGGAGCGGGAGTCCCCCCCGATGAGCAGTTCTTC | CASSLVGAGVPPDEQFF
TRBJ1-6 | TRBV4-1 | . | . | 15 | TGCGCCAGCAGCCAAGTCGGACTCTATAATTCACCCCTCCACTTT | CASSQVGLYNSPLHF
TRBJ2-7 | TRBV12-3/TRBV12-4 | . | . | 15 | TGTGCCAGCAGTCCCGGAGGGGGAGGAGTCTACGAGCAGTACTTC | CASSPGGGGVYEQYF
TRBJ2-3 | TRBV12-3/TRBV12-4 | . | . | 11 | TGTGCCAGCACCCAAGGGGATACGCAGTATTTT | CASTQGDTQYF
TRBJ2-1 | TRBV3-1 | . | . | 16 | TGTGCCAGCAGCCAAGATCTAGGACAGCCCTACAATGAGCAGTTCTTC | CASSQDLGQPYNEQFF
TRBJ2-2 | TRBV6-5 | . | TRBD2 | 18 | TGTGCCAGCAGTTACCCCACCGGGACTAGCGGAAACACCGGGGAGCTGTTTTTT | CASSYPTGTSGNTGELFF
TRBJ2-1 | TRBV6-6 | . | TRBD1 | 15 | TGTGCCAGCAGTTACTTGGGACAGGGCTACAATGAGCAGTTCTTC | CASSYLGQGYNEQFF
TRBJ2-1 | TRBV29-1 | . | . | 12 | TGCACCGTTGGGGGAGGAGGTTTGGAGCAGTTCTTC | CTVGGGGLEQFF
TRBJ2-3 | TRBV20-1 | . | . | 12 | TGCAGTGCGGGCAGGGGTCCCGATACGCAGTATTTT | CSAGRGPDTQYF
TRBJ2-5 | TRBV10-3 | few | . | 13 | TGTGCCATCAAGGGCGGAGCTGAAGAGACCCAGTACTTC | CAIKGGAEETQYF
TRBJ2-1 | TRBV24-1 | . | . | 14 | TGTGCCACCAGTGACCCGGGACTTTACAATGAGCAGTTCTTC | CATSDPGLYNEQFF
TRBJ2-7 | TRBV5-1 | . | . | 14 | TGCGCCAGCAGCAGACGGGACAAGGGCAACGAGCAGTACTTC | CASSRRDKGNEQYF
TRBJ2-1 | TRBV11-2 | . | . | 16 | TGTGCCAGCAGCTTGAGGTCAGACCGCTCCTACAATGAGCAGTTCTTC | CASSLRSDRSYNEQFF
TRBJ1-2 | TRBV10-2 | . | . | 13 | TGCGCCAGCAGGGACAGCCAGGAGTATGGCTACACCTTC | CASRDSQEYGYTF
TRBJ2-7 | TRBV28 | . | TRBD2 | 15 | TGTGCCAGCAGCCCTAGCGGCAGGTCCCTTTACGAGCAGTACTTC | CASSPSGRSLYEQYF
TRBJ2-3 | TRBV7-2 | . | TRBD2 | 17 | TGTGCCAGCAGCTTAGCTCTTTCACTAGCGATCACAGATACGCAGTATTTT | CASSLALSLAITDTQYF
TRBJ2-1 | TRBV3-1 | . | TRBD2 | 15 | TGTGCCAGCAGCCAAGACGGTACTAGCGGCGATGAGCAGTTCTTC | CASSQDGTSGDEQFF
TRBJ2-7 | TRBV11-3 | once | . | 14 | TGTGCCAGCAGCCCTTCTGGGGCCCCCGACGAGCAGTACTTC | CASSPSGAPDEQYF
TRBJ2-1 | TRBV9 | few | . | 15 | TGTGCCAGCAGCTTCTCCGAGGGACCCGTGAGTGAGCAGTTCTTC | CASSFSEGPVSEQFF
TRBJ1-1 | TRBV2 | . | . | 15 | TGTGCCAGCAGTGAAGCGTCAGGGAAGGGCAGTGAAGCTTTCTTT | CASSEASGKGSEAFF
TRBJ2-7 | TRBV7-9 | . | TRBD2 | 17 | TGTGCCAGCAGCCAACTCAATAGCGGGAGAGCGTCCTACGAGCAGTACTTC | CASSQLNSGRASYEQYF
TRBJ2-2 | TRBV24-1 | . | . | 17 | TGTGCCACCAGTGATTTTGAGCGGACACGGAACACCGGGGAGCTGTTTTTT | CATSDFERTRNTGELFF
TRBJ2-7 | TRBV7-2 | . | TRBD2 | 16 | TGTGCCAGCACCTTAGGCGGGACTAGCTCCTACAATGAGCAGTACTTC | CASTLGGTSSYNEQYF